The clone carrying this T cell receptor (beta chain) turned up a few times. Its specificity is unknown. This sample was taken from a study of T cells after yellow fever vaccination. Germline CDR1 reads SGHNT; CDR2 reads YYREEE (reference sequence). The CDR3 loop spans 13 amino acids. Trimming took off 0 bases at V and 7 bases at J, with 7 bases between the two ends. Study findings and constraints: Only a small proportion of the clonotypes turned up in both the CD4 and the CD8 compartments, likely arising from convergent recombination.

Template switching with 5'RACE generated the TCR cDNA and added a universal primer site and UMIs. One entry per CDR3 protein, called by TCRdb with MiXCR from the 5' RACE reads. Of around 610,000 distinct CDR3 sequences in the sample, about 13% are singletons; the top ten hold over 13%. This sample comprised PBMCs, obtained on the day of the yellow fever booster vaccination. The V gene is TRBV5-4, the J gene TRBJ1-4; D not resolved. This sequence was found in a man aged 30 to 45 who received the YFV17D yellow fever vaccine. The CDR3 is CASSLAASEKLFF. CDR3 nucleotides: TGTGCCAGCAGCTTGGCCGCGTCTGAAAAACTGTTTTTT.